Shown below are 7 T cell receptor beta chains from a single sample sequenced in a study of PD-L1 blockade in urothelial cancer. Time point defined: pretreatment peripheral blood. Profiling relied on immunoSEQ multiplex PCR, and the TCRdb table lists in-frame clones only, not all of them. The sample contains about 79,000 clones, approximately 86% of which appear only once. The starting material was PBMCs, obtained around atezolizumab (anti-PD-L1) treatment. Receptor source: a man between 60 and 70 years old with urothelial cancer.

The V call is TRBV11-3, the J call TRBJ2-7; 7 bases agree with TRBD2. The V gene's germline CDR1 is SGHNT and CDR2 YENEEA. The trim removed 5 bases at V and 4 bases at J, leaving 11 bases unmatched. This CDR3 is built from 15 residues. DNA of the CDR3: TGTGCCAGCAGCCAAGGGCTAGCGGTGACGTACGAGCAGTACTTC. This translates into CASSQGLAVTYEQYF.

The J gene is TRBJ1-5, the V gene TRBV30; 7 bases fit TRBD1. Trimming at V came to 3 bases and at J to 0 bases, leaving 8 bases not matched to a gene. This CDR3 is 16 amino acids long. Germline CDR1 reads GTSNPN; CDR2 reads SVGIG (reference sequence). CDR3 protein: CAWSKGTGDSNQPQHF. Here the CDR3 DNA reads TGTGCCTGGAGCAAGGGTACAGGGGATAGCAATCAGCCCCAGCATTTT.

The J gene is TRBJ2-6, the V gene TRBV29-1; TRBD1 is a possible D gene (5 bases). The CDR3 has 15 residues. CDR1 SQVTM and CDR2 ANQGSEA come from the germline V gene. V lost 5 bases to trimming and J lost 0 bases, with 11 bases between them. The CDR3 spells CSVLDTASGANVLTF. CDR3 coding DNA: TGCAGCGTTCTGGACACAGCCTCTGGGGCCAACGTCCTGACTTTC.

This rearrangement joins TRBV7-8 to TRBJ2-5, with 7 bases aligning to TRBD1. Germline CDR1 and CDR2: SGHVS and FQNEAQ. The CDR3 runs 15 residues. V trimming: 1 base; J trimming: 1 base; junction bases outside the gene matches: 3. CDR3 in DNA: TGTGCCAGCAGCTTAGGAGGGGGCCTCCAAGAGACCCAGTACTTC. It codes for CASSLGGGLQETQYF. Combining the CDR3 with reference TRBV7-8 and TRBJ2-5 gives the whole variable domain GAGVSQSPRYKVAKRGQDVALRCDPISGHVSLFWYQQALGQGPEFLTYFQNEAQLDKSGLPSDRFFAERPEGSVSTLKIQRTQQEDSAVYLCASSLGGGLQETQYFGPGTRLLVL.

The V call is TRBV5-5, the J call TRBJ1-4; 7 bases are shared with TRBD1. There are 16 residues in the CDR3. V trimming: 3 bases; J trimming: 3 bases; junction bases outside the gene matches: 8. Germline CDR1 and CDR2: SGHKS and YYEKEE (reference sequence). CDR3 in amino acids: CASSSLAGQANEKLFF. The CDR3 bases are TGTGCCAGCAGCTCCCTAGCAGGACAGGCTAATGAAAAACTGTTTTTT.

J is TRBJ2-3 and V is TRBV15, with TRBD2 matching 7 bases. V dropped 0 bases and J dropped 4; count of bases not matched to a gene: 4. There are 15 residues in the CDR3. Per the germline V gene, CDR1 is LNHNV and CDR2 is YYDKDF (reference sequence). CDR3 protein: CATSRERGWADTQYF. DNA of the CDR3: TGTGCCACCAGCAGAGAGCGGGGGTGGGCAGATACGCAGTATTTT.

The gene calls are TRBV28 and TRBJ1-5, with unresolved D. The CDR3 loop spans 13 amino acids. Germline assignment: CDR1 MDHEN and CDR2 SYDVKM. V was trimmed by 7 bases and J by 2 bases, leaving 9 bases between them. The CDR3 coding sequence is TGTGCCAGCACCCTCGCAGGCAATCAGCCCCAGCATTTT. Its protein product is CASTLAGNQPQHF.